The 10 T cell receptor beta chains reported below all come from one sample, sequenced in a study of OX40 agonist ivuxolimab in advanced cancers. Assay: immunoSEQ multiplex PCR; the TCRdb copy retains only in-frame clones and omits some. The table includes fewer than 100,000 clones, roughly nine tenths detected once. Sequencing used CD4+ or CD8+ T cells sorted from blood, obtained in a trial of the OX40 agonist ivuxolimab. These receptors were obtained from an adult with an advanced solid tumor such as melanoma, head and neck, liver or kidney cancer.

This clone was seen a single time. The chain combines TRBV5-1 with TRBJ2-3; D is ambiguous. The CDR3 has 13 amino acids. V gave up 1 base and J gave up 2 bases, with 5 bases separating them. The V gene's germline CDR1 is SGHRS and CDR2 YFSETQ. CDR3 region: CASSLRDTDTQYF. The CDR3 DNA is TGCGCCAGCAGCTTGCGCGACACAGATACGCAGTATTTT.

This chain links TRBV9 with TRBJ2-2; D remains ambiguous. Germline CDR1 is SGDLS and CDR2 is YYNGEE. Trimming stripped 0 bases from V and 0 bases from J, with 6 bases between. The CDR3 sequence is 15 residues long. CDR3 nucleotide sequence: TGTGCCAGCAGCGTAGCGACCACGAACACCGGGGAGCTGTTTTTT. Encoded protein: CASSVATTNTGELFF.

J is TRBJ1-1 and V is TRBV9; 10 nucleotides agree with TRBD1. Germline CDR1 is SGDLS and CDR2 is YYNGEE. V gave up 4 bases and J gave up 3 bases; unmatched junction bases: 9. CDR3 length equals 16 residues. The CDR3 DNA is TGTGCCAGCAGCCATGGACAGGGGGTCGTTGACACTGAAGCTTTCTTT. Encoded protein: CASSHGQGVVDTEAFF. Full variable domain (outside the CDR3, taken from reference TRBV9 and TRBJ1-1): DSGVTQTPKHLITATGQRVTLRCSPRSGDLSVYWYQQSLDQGLQFLIQYYNGEERAKGNILERFSAQQFPDLHSELNLSSLELGDSALYFCASSHGQGVVDTEAFFGQGTRLTVV.

The chain couples TRBV27 to TRBJ1-1; D is possibly TRBD1 (5 bases). CDR3 length equals 14 residues. V dropped 3 bases and J dropped 4 bases, with 12 bases sitting between them. Germline V gene lookup returns CDR1 MNHEY and CDR2 SMNVEV (reference sequence). CDR3 region: CASSLGRGFTEAFF. CDR3 sequence (DNA): TGTGCCAGCAGTTTGGGTAGGGGATTCACTGAAGCTTTCTTT.

V gene TRBV7-9 combines with J gene TRBJ1-2; D call uncertain. Trimming stripped 2 bases from V and 11 bases from J, with 18 bases between. The V gene's germline CDR1 is SEHNR and CDR2 FQNEAQ (reference sequence). CDR3 length: 14 amino acids. The CDR3 region is CASSLLGQALGYTF. The CDR3 DNA sequence: TGTGCCAGCAGCTTATTAGGGCAAGCCCTCGGATACACCTTC.

The rearrangement joins TRBV20-1 to TRBJ2-7; D is undetermined. This CDR3 has 11 amino acids. CDR1 and CDR2 (germline): DFQATT, SNEGSKA (reference sequence). Trimming pared 3 bases from V and 0 bases from J, leaving 3 bases between. The CDR3, as DNA: TGCAGTGCTAGCGGCTCCTACGAGCAGTACGTC. It codes for CSASGSYEQYV.

Of note for this clone: In the same sample, other DNA sequences code for this CDR3. V usage is TRBV5-1 and J usage is TRBJ1-2, with D possibly matching TRBD1 (6 bases). The CDR3 covers 13 residues. Germline V lookup: CDR1 SGHRS, CDR2 YFSETQ. Between the trimmed V and J ends, which lost 0 bases and 8 bases, there was a span of 11 bases. This CDR3 is CASSLGGGHGYTF. DNA of the CDR3: TGCGCCAGCAGCTTGGGAGGGGGTCACGGCTACACCTTC.

The CDR3: CASSPGLTHEQYF. CDR3 nucleotide sequence: TGTGCCAGCAGCCCCGGTTTAACCCACGAGCAGTACTTC. The chain is built from TRBV9 and TRBJ2-7; no definite D call. The CDR3 loop spans 13 amino acids. Germline lookup yields CDR1 SGDLS and CDR2 YYNGEE. Trimming shortened V by 4 bases and J by 5 bases, and 13 bases separated the two germline ends.

V usage is TRBV6-5 and J usage is TRBJ2-2; 9 bases agree with TRBD1. CDR1 and CDR2 (germline): MNHEY, SVGAGI. This CDR3 spans 15 amino acids. After removal of 5 bases from V and 2 bases from J, the junction contained 3 bases not matched to a gene. CDR3 amino acids: CASSLQGANTGELFF. DNA for the CDR3: TGTGCCAGCAGTCTACAGGGGGCTAACACCGGGGAGCTGTTTTTT.

This clone has more than one count but fewer than ten. This chain links TRBV5-1 with TRBJ2-7; D gene uncertain. With 0 bases removed from V and 1 base from J, the gap between germline ends came to 2 bases. In germline, CDR1 is SGHRS, CDR2 YFSETQ. CDR3 size: 12 residues. CDR3 amino acids: CASSLVSYEQYF. Here the CDR3 DNA reads TGCGCCAGCAGCTTGGTTTCCTACGAGCAGTACTTC.